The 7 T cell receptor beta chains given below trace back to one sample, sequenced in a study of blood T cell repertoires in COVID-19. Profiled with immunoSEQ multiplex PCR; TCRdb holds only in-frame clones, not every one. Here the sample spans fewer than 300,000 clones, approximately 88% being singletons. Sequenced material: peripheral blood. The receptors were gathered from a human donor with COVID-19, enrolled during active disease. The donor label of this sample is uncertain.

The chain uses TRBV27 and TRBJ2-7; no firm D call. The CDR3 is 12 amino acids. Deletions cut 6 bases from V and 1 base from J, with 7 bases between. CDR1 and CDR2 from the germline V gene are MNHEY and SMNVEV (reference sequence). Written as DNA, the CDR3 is TGTGCCAGCAGAGCCCGGTCCTACGAGCAGTACTTC. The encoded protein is CASRARSYEQYF.

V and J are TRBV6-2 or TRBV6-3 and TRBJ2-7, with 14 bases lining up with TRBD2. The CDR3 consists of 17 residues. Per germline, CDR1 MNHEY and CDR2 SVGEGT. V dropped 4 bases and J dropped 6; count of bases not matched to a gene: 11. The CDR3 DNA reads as TGTGCCAGCAGTTTGACTAGCGGGAGGGCATGGTTTATCGAGCAGTACTTC. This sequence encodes CASSLTSGRAWFIEQYF.

The CDR3 nucleotides are TGTGCCAGCAGAGACAGGGGGCTCGCGGACTATGGCTACACCTTC. It encodes CASRDRGLADYGYTF. This sequence joins TRBV6-5 and TRBJ1-2; 10 positions agree with TRBD1. Trimming cost V 6 bases and J 3 bases; bases outside gene matches: 7. The germline CDR1 and CDR2 sequences are MNHEY and SVGAGI. There are 15 residues in the CDR3.

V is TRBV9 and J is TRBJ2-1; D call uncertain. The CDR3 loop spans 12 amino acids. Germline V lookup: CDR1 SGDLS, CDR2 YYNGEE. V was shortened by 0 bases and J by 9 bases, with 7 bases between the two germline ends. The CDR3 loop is CASSVDSGEQFF. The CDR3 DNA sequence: TGTGCCAGCAGCGTAGATAGTGGTGAGCAGTTCTTC. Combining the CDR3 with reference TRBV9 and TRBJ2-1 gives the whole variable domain DSGVTQTPKHLITATGQRVTLRCSPRSGDLSVYWYQQSLDQGLQFLIQYYNGEERAKGNILERFSAQQFPDLHSELNLSSLELGDSALYFCASSVDSGEQFFGPGTRLTVL.

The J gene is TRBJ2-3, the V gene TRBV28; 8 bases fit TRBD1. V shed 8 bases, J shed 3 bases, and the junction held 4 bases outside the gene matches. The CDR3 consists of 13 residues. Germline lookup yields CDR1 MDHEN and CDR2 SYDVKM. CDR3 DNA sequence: TGTGCCAGCCTTCAGGGGGCGACAGATACGCAGTATTTT. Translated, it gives CASLQGATDTQYF.

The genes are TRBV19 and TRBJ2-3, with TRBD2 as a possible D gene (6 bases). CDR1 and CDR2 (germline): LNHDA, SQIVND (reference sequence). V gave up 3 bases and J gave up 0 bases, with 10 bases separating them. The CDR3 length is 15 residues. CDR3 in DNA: TGTGCCAGTAGTATTGTCAGCGGGAGCACAGATACGCAGTATTTT. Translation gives CASSIVSGSTDTQYF.

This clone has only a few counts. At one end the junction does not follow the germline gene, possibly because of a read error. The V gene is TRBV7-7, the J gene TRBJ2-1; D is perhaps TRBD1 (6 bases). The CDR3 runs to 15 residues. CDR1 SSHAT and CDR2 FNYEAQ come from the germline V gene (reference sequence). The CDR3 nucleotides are TGTGCTAGCAGCCCCGATTTGGGGGCCCGATCGAAGATGTTCTTC. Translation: CASSPDLGARSKMFF.